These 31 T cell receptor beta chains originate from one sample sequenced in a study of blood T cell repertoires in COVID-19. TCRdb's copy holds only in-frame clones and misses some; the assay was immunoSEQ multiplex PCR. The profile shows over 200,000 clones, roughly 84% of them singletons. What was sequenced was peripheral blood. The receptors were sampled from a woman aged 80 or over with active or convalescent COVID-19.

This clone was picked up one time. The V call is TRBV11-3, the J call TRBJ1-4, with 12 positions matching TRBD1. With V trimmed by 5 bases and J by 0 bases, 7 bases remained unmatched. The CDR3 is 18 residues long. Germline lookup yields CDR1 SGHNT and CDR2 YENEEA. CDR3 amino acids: CASSQPGQGAATNEKLFF. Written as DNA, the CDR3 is TGTGCCAGCAGCCAACCGGGACAGGGGGCGGCAACTAATGAAAAACTGTTTTTT. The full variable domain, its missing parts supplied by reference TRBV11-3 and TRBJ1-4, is EAGVVQSPRYKIIEKKQPVAFWCNPISGHNTLYWYLQNLGQGPELLIRYENEEAVDDSQLPKDRFSAERLKGVDSTLKIQPAELGDSAVYLCASSQPGQGAATNEKLFFGSGTQLSVL.

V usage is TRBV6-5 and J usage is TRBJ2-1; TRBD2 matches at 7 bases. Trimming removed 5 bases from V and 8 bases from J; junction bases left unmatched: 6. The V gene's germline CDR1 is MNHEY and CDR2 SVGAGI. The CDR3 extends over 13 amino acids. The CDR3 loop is CASSRGRADEQFF. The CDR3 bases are TGTGCCAGCAGTCGAGGGAGGGCCGATGAGCAGTTCTTC.

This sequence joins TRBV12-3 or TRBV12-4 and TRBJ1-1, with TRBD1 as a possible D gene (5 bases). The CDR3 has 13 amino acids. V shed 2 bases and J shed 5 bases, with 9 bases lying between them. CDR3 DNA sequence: TGTGCCAGCAGTTTAAATCGGGGGACTGAAGCTTTCTTT. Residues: CASSLNRGTEAFF.

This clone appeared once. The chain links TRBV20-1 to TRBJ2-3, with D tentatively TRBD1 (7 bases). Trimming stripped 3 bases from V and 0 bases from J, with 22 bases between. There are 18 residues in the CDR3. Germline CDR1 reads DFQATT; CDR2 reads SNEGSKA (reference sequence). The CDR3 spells CSASTGEKTGTSTDTQYF. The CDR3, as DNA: TGCAGTGCTAGTACAGGAGAAAAGACAGGGACTAGCACAGATACGCAGTATTTT.

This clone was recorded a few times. The CDR3 region is CASSSGTQSSGNTIYF. Here the CDR3 DNA reads TGCGCCAGCAGCTCCGGGACACAAAGCTCTGGAAACACCATATATTTT. The gene calls are TRBV5-1 and TRBJ1-3; perhaps TRBD1 as D (6 bases). The CDR3 extends over 16 amino acids. Germline loops: CDR1 SGHRS, CDR2 YFSETQ. Between the trimmed V and J ends, which lost 3 bases and 0 bases, there was a span of 13 bases.

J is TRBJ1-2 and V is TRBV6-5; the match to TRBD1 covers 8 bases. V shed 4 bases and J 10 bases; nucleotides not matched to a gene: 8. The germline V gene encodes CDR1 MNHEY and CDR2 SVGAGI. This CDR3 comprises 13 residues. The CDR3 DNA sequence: TGTGCCAGCAGTTCCGGACAGGGTCGTCTCTACACCTTC. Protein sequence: CASSSGQGRLYTF.

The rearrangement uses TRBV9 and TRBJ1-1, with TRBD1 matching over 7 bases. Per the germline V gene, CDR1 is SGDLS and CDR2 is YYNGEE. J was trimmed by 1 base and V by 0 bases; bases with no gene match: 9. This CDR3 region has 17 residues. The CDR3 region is CASSVDYTTGANTEAFF. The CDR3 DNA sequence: TGTGCCAGCAGCGTAGACTACACCACAGGGGCGAACACTGAAGCTTTCTTT.

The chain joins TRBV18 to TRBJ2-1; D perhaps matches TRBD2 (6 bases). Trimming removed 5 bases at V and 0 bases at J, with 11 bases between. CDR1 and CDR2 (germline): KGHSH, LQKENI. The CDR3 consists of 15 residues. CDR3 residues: CASSSDGSSYNEQFF. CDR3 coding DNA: TGTGCCAGCTCATCGGACGGGAGCTCCTACAATGAGCAGTTCTTC.

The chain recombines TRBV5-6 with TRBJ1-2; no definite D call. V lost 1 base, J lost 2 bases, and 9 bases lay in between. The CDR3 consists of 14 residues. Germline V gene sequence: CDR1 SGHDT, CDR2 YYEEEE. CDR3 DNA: TGTGCCAGCAGCTTGCCCGGGATCAACTATGGCTACACCTTC. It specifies CASSLPGINYGYTF.

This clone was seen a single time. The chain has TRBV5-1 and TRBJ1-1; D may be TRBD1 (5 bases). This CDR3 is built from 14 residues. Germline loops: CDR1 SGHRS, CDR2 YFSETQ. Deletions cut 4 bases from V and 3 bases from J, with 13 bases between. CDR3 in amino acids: CASSRPGGHTEAFF. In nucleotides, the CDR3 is TGCGCCAGCAGCCGCCCGGGGGGTCACACTGAAGCTTTCTTT.

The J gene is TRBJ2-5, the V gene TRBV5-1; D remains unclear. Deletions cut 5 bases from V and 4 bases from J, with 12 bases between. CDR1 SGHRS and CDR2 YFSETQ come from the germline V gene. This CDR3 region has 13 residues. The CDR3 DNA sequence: TGCGCCAGCAGGGGCTCCGCCCCAGAGACCCAGTACTTC. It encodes CASRGSAPETQYF.

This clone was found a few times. The CDR3 protein is CASTAAGALSNEQFF. The CDR3 DNA reads as TGTGCCAGCACCGCAGCGGGAGCCCTTAGCAATGAGCAGTTCTTC. The chain joins TRBV27 to TRBJ2-1, with 8 bases aligning to TRBD2. Germline CDR1 reads MNHEY; CDR2 reads SMNVEV (reference sequence). After removal of 7 bases from V and 6 bases from J, the junction contained 11 bases not matched to a gene. CDR3 length: 15 residues.

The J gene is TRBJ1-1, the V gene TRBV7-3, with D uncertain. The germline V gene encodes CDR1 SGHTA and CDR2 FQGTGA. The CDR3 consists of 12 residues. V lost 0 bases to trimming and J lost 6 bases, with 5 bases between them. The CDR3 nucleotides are TGTGCCAGCAGCTTAACCGGGTCTGAAGCTTTCTTT. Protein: CASSLTGSEAFF.

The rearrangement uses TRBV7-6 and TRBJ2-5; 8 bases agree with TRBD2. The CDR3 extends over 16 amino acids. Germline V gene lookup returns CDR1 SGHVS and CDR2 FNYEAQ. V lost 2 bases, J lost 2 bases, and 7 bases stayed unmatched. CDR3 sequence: CASSLHERGGQETQYF. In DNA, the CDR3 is TGTGCCAGCAGCTTACACGAACGGGGGGGTCAAGAGACCCAGTACTTC. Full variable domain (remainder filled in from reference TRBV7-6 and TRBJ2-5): GAGVSQSPRYKVTKRGQDVALRCDPISGHVSLYWYRQALGQGPEFLTYFNYEAQQDKSGLPNDRFSAERPEGSISTLTIQRTEQRDSAMYRCASSLHERGGQETQYFGPGTRLLVL.

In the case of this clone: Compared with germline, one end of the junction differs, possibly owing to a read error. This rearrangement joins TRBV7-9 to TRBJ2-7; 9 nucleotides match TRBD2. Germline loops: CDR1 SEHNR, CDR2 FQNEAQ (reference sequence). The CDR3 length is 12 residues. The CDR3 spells CASSDTGTSYSF. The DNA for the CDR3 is TGTGCCAGCAGCGATACCGGGACTAGCTACTCATTC.

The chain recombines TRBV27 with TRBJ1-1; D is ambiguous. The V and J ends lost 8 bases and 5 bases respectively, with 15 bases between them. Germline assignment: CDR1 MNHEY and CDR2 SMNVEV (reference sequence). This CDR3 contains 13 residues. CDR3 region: CASAPRRVTEAFF. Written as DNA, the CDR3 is TGTGCCAGCGCACCCCGTAGAGTTACTGAAGCTTTCTTT.

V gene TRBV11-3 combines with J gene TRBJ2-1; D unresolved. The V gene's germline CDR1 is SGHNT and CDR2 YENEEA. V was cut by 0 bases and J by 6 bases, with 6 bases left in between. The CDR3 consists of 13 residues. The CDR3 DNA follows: TGTGCCAGCAGCTTAGATGGCTCCAATGAGCAGTTCTTC. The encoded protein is CASSLDGSNEQFF. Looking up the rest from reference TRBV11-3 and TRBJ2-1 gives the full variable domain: EAGVVQSPRYKIIEKKQPVAFWCNPISGHNTLYWYLQNLGQGPELLIRYENEEAVDDSQLPKDRFSAERLKGVDSTLKIQPAELGDSAVYLCASSLDGSNEQFFGPGTRLTVL.

The CDR3 DNA is TGCGCCAGCAGCTTGGTGTCAGGGGGCCCAACTGAAGCTTTCTTT. Protein product: CASSLVSGGPTEAFF. The rearrangement uses TRBV5-1 and TRBJ1-1; 8 positions agree with TRBD1. V shed 0 bases and J 5 bases; nucleotides not matched to a gene: 6. Germline CDR1 and CDR2: SGHRS and YFSETQ. The CDR3 has 15 residues.

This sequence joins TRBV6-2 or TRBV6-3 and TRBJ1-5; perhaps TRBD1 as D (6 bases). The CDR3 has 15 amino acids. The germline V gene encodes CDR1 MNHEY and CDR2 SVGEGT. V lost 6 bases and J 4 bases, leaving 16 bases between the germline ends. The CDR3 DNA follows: TGTGCCAGCAGCGCCGATACAGGGTGGAATCAGCCCCAGCATTTT. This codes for CASSADTGWNQPQHF.

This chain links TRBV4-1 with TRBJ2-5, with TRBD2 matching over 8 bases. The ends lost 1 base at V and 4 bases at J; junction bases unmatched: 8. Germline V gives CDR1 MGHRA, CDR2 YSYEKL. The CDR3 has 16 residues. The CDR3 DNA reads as TGCGCCAGCAGCCAAGGGGCGGGACTAGTGGGAGAGACCCAGTACTTC. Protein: CASSQGAGLVGETQYF.

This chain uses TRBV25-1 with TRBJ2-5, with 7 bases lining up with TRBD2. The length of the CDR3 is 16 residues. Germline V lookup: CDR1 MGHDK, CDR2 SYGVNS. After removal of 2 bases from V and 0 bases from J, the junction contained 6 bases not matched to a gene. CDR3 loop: CASSERAGKYQETQYF. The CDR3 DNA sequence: TGTGCCAGCAGTGAACGAGCGGGAAAGTACCAAGAGACCCAGTACTTC.

The CDR3, as DNA: TGTGCCAGCAGCTTCCGGAGTGTCCAAGAGACCCAGTACTTC. It is translated as CASSFRSVQETQYF. The chain recombines TRBV5-4 with TRBJ2-5, with D unclear. V was trimmed by 2 bases and J by 1 base, leaving 9 bases between them. This CDR3 is 14 amino acids long. CDR1 is SGHNT, CDR2 YYREEE, per germline (reference sequence). The full variable domain, its missing parts supplied by reference TRBV5-4 and TRBJ2-5, is ETGVTQSPTHLIKTRGQQVTLRCSSQSGHNTVSWYQQALGQGPQFIFQYYREEENGRGNFPPRFSGLQFPNYSSELNVNALELDDSALYLCASSFRSVQETQYFGPGTRLLVL.

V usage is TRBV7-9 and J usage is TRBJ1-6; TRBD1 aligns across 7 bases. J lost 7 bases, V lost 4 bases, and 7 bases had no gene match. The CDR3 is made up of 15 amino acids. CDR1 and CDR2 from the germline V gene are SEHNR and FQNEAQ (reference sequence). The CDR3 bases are TGTGCCAGCAGCTCTTCGACAGGGCCGAATTCACCCCTCCACTTT. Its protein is CASSSSTGPNSPLHF. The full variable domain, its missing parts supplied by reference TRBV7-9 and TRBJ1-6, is DTGVSQNPRHKITKRGQNVTFRCDPISEHNRLYWYRQTLGQGPEFLTYFQNEAQLEKSRLLSDRFSAERPKGSFSTLEIQRTEQGDSAMYLCASSSSTGPNSPLHFGNGTRLTVT.

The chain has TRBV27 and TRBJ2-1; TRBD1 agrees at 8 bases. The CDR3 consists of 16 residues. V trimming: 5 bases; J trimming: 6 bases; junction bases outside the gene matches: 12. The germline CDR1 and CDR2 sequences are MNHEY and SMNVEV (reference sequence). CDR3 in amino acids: CASSPIRRTGTNEQFF. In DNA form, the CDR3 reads TGTGCCAGCAGTCCAATTAGGCGGACAGGGACCAATGAGCAGTTCTTC.

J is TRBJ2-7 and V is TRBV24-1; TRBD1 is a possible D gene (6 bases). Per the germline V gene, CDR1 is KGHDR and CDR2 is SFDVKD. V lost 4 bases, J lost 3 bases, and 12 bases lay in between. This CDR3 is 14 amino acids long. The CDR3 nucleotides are TGTGCCACCAGTGAAGGACAGACATTCTACGAGCAGTACTTC. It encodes CATSEGQTFYEQYF.

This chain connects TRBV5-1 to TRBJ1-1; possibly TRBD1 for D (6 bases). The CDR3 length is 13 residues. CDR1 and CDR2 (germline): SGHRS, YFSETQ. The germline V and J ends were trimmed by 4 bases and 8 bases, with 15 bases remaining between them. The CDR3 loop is CASSAQGLSEAFF. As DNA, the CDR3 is TGCGCCAGCAGCGCACAGGGTTTATCCGAAGCTTTCTTT.

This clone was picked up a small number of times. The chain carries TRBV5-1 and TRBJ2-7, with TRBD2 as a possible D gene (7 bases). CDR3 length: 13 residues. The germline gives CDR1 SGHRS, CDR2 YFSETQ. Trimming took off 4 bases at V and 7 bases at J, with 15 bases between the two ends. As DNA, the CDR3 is TGCGCCAGCAGCGAACCACAGGGAGGGGAGCAGTACTTC. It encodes CASSEPQGGEQYF. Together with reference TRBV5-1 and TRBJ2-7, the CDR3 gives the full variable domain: KAGVTQTPRYLIKTRGQQVTLSCSPISGHRSVSWYQQTPGQGLQFLFEYFSETQRNKGNFPGRFSGRQFSNSRSEMNVSTLELGDSALYLCASSEPQGGEQYFGPGTRLTVT.

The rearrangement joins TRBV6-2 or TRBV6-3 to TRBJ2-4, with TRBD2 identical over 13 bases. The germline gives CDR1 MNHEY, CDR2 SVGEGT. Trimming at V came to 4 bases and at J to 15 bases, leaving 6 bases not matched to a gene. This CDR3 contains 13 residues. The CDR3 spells CASSSTSGGARYF. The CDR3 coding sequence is TGTGCCAGCAGTTCCACTAGCGGGGGGGCCCGGTACTTC.

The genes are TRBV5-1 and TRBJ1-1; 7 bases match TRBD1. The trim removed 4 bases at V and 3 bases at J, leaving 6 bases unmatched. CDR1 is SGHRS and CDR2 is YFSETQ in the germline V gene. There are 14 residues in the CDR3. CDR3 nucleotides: TGCGCCAGCAGCGTACAAGACAGGGACACTGAAGCTTTCTTT. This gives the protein CASSVQDRDTEAFF.

The CDR3 here is CASREAGAGANVLTF. Written as DNA, the CDR3 is TGTGCCAGTAGAGAAGCAGGGGCTGGGGCCAACGTCCTGACTTTC. The rearrangement joins TRBV19 to TRBJ2-6, with D possibly being TRBD1 (6 bases). CDR1 is LNHDA, CDR2 SQIVND, per germline (reference sequence). This CDR3 has 15 residues. Trimming pared 6 bases from V and 2 bases from J, leaving 11 bases between. The entire variable domain, with the rest obtained from reference TRBV19 and TRBJ2-6, is as follows: DGGITQSPKYLFRKEGQNVTLSCEQNLNHDAMYWYRQDPGQGLRLIYYSQIVNDFQKGDIAEGYSVSREKKESFPLTVTSAQKNPTAFYLCASREAGAGANVLTFGAGSRLTVL.

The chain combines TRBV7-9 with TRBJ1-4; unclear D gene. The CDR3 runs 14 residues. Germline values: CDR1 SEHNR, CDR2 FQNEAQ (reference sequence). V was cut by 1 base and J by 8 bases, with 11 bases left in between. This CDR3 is CASSLGRSGEKLFF. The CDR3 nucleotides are TGTGCCAGCAGCTTAGGGCGGTCGGGAGAAAAACTGTTTTTT.